Below, 16 T cell receptor beta chains from the same sample are listed, as sequenced in a study of T cells in Graves' hyperthyroidism and ophthalmopathy. Amplification of TCR beta CDR3 regions used RNA as the template. Using the HTBI primer set, a first-round RT-PCR was run on the TCR CDR3. TCRdb reprocessed the multiplex PCR reads with MiXCR, giving one entry per CDR3 protein. This sample yields about 380,000 distinct CDR3 sequences, of which roughly 14% are seen a single time; roughly 20% belongs to the top ten. Sequencing input: blood. The origin of the receptors is a man aged 25-45 years with Graves' hyperthyroidism that later progressed to Graves' ophthalmopathy.

This chain joins TRBV6-1 and TRBJ2-3; TRBD1 agrees at 12 bases. CDR1 is MNHNS and CDR2 is SASEGT in the germline V gene. V trimming: 3 bases; J trimming: 6 bases; junction bases outside the gene matches: 4. The CDR3 totals 15 residues. The CDR3 loop reads CASSEGQGAWDTQYF. The CDR3 nucleotides read TGTGCCAGCAGTGAGGGACAGGGGGCCTGGGATACGCAGTATTTT.

This clonotype appeared a few times. V and J are TRBV7-8 and TRBJ1-4, with D possibly TRBD1 on 6 matching bases. Germline loops: CDR1 SGHVS, CDR2 FQNEAQ. This CDR3 is 15 amino acids long. The germline V and J ends were trimmed by 11 bases and 0 bases, with 16 bases remaining between them. Here the CDR3 reads CAGGGHPATNEKLFF. The DNA of the CDR3 is TGTGCCGGGGGGGGGCACCCTGCAACTAATGAAAAACTGTTTTTT.

There are many counts of this clonotype. J is TRBJ2-5 and V is TRBV27, with 11 positions matching TRBD2. The CDR3 covers 15 residues. The V gene's germline CDR1 is MNHEY and CDR2 SMNVEV (reference sequence). The trim removed 6 bases at V and 5 bases at J, leaving 8 bases unmatched. This CDR3 reads CASSMTSGEFETQYF. The CDR3 DNA reads as TGTGCCAGCAGCATGACTAGCGGGGAGTTCGAGACCCAGTACTTC.

This clonotype was observed many times. V and J are TRBV30 and TRBJ2-3; weak D call: TRBD2 (6 bases). V gave up 5 bases and J gave up 9 bases, with 12 bases separating them. This CDR3 has 11 residues. Germline V gene lookup returns CDR1 GTSNPN and CDR2 SVGIG (reference sequence). The DNA for the CDR3 is TGTGCCTGGGAGGGAGGCGCGACGCAGTATTTT. This sequence encodes CAWEGGATQYF.

Ten or more counts support this clonotype. The chain recombines TRBV20-1 with TRBJ2-1; tentatively, D is TRBD2 (5 bases). V was shortened by 3 bases and J by 9 bases, with 6 bases between the two germline ends. The length of the CDR3 is 10 residues. From germline, CDR1 is DFQATT and CDR2 SNEGSKA (reference sequence). CDR3 DNA sequence: TGCAGTGCTAGGAGGGCTGAGCAGTTCTTC. Translation gives CSARRAEQFF.

This clonotype was counted at least ten times. The J gene is TRBJ2-7, the V gene TRBV11-1; possible D gene TRBD1, 5 bases. The V gene's germline CDR1 is SGHAT and CDR2 FQDESV (reference sequence). This CDR3 spans 15 amino acids. Trimming removed 4 bases at V and 0 bases at J, with 13 bases between. This chain's CDR3 is CASSSDSRISYEQYF. The CDR3 DNA follows: TGTGCCAGCAGCTCCGACAGCCGGATCTCCTACGAGCAGTACTTC.

This clonotype was counted ten times or more. The chain links TRBV11-2 to TRBJ2-3, with D perhaps matching TRBD1 (6 bases). Between the trimmed V and J ends, which lost 0 bases and 0 bases, there was a span of 7 bases. CDR3 length: 15 residues. In germline, CDR1 is SGHAT, CDR2 FQNNGV. The DNA of the CDR3 is TGTGCCAGCAGCTTAGACGGGACAAGCACAGATACGCAGTATTTT. Its protein is CASSLDGTSTDTQYF.

This clonotype came up a few times. This chain joins TRBV5-1 and TRBJ2-7; 11 bases match TRBD1. The germline gives CDR1 SGHRS, CDR2 YFSETQ. The CDR3 contains 15 residues. With 0 bases clipped from V and 6 bases from J, the junction kept 5 bases outside the gene matches. CDR3 sequence: CASSLGIGTGGEQYF. DNA for the CDR3: TGCGCCAGCAGCTTGGGTATCGGGACAGGGGGCGAGCAGTACTTC.

This clonotype occurred a few times. J is TRBJ2-2 and V is TRBV5-1, with TRBD1 matching over 8 bases. The CDR3 extends over 15 amino acids. J lost 4 bases, V lost 4 bases, and 6 bases had no gene match. The germline gives CDR1 SGHRS, CDR2 YFSETQ. DNA for the CDR3: TGCGCCAGCAGCCCTCCCGGGACAGGCACCGGGGAGCTGTTTTTT. It translates to CASSPPGTGTGELFF.

This clonotype was seen many times. The junction shows a germline mismatch at one end, possibly a read error. The chain uses TRBV2 and TRBJ2-1; D unclear. Germline V gives CDR1 SNHLY, CDR2 FYNNEI. The CDR3 runs 13 residues. The CDR3: CASSGRHHNEQSF. DNA for the CDR3: TGTGCCAGCAGCGGGCGACACCACAATGAGCAGTCCTTC.

A note on this clonotype: A much more abundant neighbour one base away suggests this may be a read error. The chain employs TRBV6-1 and TRBJ2-7; TRBD2 aligns across 7 bases. This CDR3 has 15 amino acids. In germline, CDR1 is MNHNS, CDR2 SASEGT. CDR3: CASSDRTGGGYEKYF. CDR3 sequence (DNA): TGTGCCAGCAGTGACCGGACGGGGGGAGGCTACGAGAAGTACTTC.

Ten or more counts support this clonotype. The chain uses TRBV12-3 or TRBV12-4 and TRBJ2-5; 11 nucleotides line up with TRBD1. CDR3 size: 15 residues. V was pared by 4 bases and J by 4 bases, with 5 bases of the junction left unmatched. The CDR3 here is CASSSDRGRIETQYF. The CDR3 DNA sequence: TGTGCCAGCAGTTCGGACAGGGGGCGAATAGAGACCCAGTACTTC.

This clonotype was recorded many times. The chain links TRBV12-3 or TRBV12-4 to TRBJ1-1, with unresolved D. The CDR3 covers 13 residues. With 3 bases removed from V and 0 bases from J, the gap between germline ends came to 5 bases. The DNA for the CDR3 is TGTGCCAGCAGTTTTTGGGTGAACACTGAAGCTTTCTTT. Protein sequence: CASSFWVNTEAFF.

This clonotype has just a few counts. The V and J genes are TRBV20-1 and TRBJ2-4; 9 nucleotides match TRBD2. Germline V gives CDR1 DFQATT, CDR2 SNEGSKA (reference sequence). This CDR3 region has 15 residues. The ends lost 2 bases at V and 3 bases at J; junction bases unmatched: 5. CDR3 protein: CSARYSGGLKNIQYF. The CDR3 DNA sequence: TGCAGTGCTAGATATAGCGGGGGCCTCAAAAACATTCAGTACTTC.

This clonotype was detected only a few times. The rearrangement links TRBV20-1 to TRBJ2-1, with 7 nucleotides matching TRBD2. CDR3 size: 19 residues. V was pared by 6 bases and J by 0 bases, with 20 bases of the junction left unmatched. From germline, CDR1 is DFQATT and CDR2 SNEGSKA (reference sequence). The DNA for the CDR3 is TGCAGTGCCGTCGCTTCTAGCGGAGCTCATCTCAGCTCCTACAATGAGCAGTTCTTC. As protein: CSAVASSGAHLSSYNEQFF.

This clonotype was observed a handful of times. The CDR3 nucleotides are TGTGCCAGCAGCCGGGACGGTCCTTTGGATCAGCCCCAGCATTTT. Its translation is CASSRDGPLDQPQHF. V and J are TRBV7-9 and TRBJ1-5; maybe TRBD1 (5 bases). V shed 5 bases and J shed 5 bases, with 16 bases lying between them. In germline, CDR1 is SEHNR, CDR2 FQNEAQ (reference sequence). This CDR3 is 15 amino acids long. The entire variable domain, with the rest obtained from reference TRBV7-9 and TRBJ1-5, is as follows: DTGVSQNPRHKITKRGQNVTFRCDPISEHNRLYWYRQTLGQGPEFLTYFQNEAQLEKSRLLSDRFSAERPKGSFSTLEIQRTEQGDSAMYLCASSRDGPLDQPQHFGDGTRLSIL.